In its sample, the clone carrying this TCR beta chain was seen many times. Its cognate antigen is unknown. This entry belongs to a study of breast tumors, draining lymph nodes, adjacent tissues. TCRdb reprocessed the multiplex PCR reads via MiXCR and lists one record per CDR3 protein. The data show some 150,000 distinct CDR3 sequences, 20% to 25% seen once. General study results and limits: Tumor TCR diversity was below lymph nodes but above nontumor tissue. Findings are consistent with lymph node origin and intratumoral expansion of most tumor T cells. Data only fit, rather than demonstrated, lymph node origin of most tumor T cells.

Breast cancer patients provided tissue from their axillary draining lymph nodes. The clonotype was recovered from a female donor with breast cancer. Some clones in this sample may be carry-over from other donors' samples. Sequencing used axillary lymph node tissue.

The CDR3 sequence is CASSSTGANTGELFF. CDR3 sequence (DNA): TGCGCCAGCAGCTCGACAGGAGCGAACACCGGGGAGCTGTTTTTT. V gene TRBV5-1 combines with J gene TRBJ2-2; tentatively, D is TRBD1 (6 bases). V shed 3 bases and J shed 0 bases, with 9 bases lying between them. The CDR3 length is 15 residues. From germline, CDR1 is SGHRS and CDR2 YFSETQ.